Listed here are 22 T cell receptor beta chains from one sample, sequenced in a study of T cell responses to AZD1222 COVID-19 vaccine. Measured with immunoSEQ multiplex PCR; TCRdb has only the in-frame clones, and not every one. The table shows 95,000 or so clones, with 88% occurring only once. The starting material was peripheral blood, obtained on day 0 of AZD1222 vaccination. These receptors were taken from an adult in good health.

This clone has only a few counts. The genes are TRBV7-2 and TRBJ1-2; D not resolved. Per the germline V gene, CDR1 is SGHTA and CDR2 is FQGNSA. There are 15 residues in the CDR3. With 8 bases removed from V and 1 base from J, the gap between germline ends came to 17 bases. CDR3 coding DNA: TGTGCCAGCGTCTTTCGGGCGACCCTTAACTATGGCTACACCTTC. Protein product: CASVFRATLNYGYTF.

The chain employs TRBV30 and TRBJ1-2; D unclear. This CDR3 contains 11 residues. Germline CDR1 is GTSNPN and CDR2 is SVGIG (reference sequence). Trimming removed 5 bases from V and 8 bases from J, with 12 bases in between. In DNA, the CDR3 is TGTGCCTGGGACGCGAGTGGGGGCTACACCTTC. It yields the protein CAWDASGGYTF.

This clone was recorded a few times. The V call is TRBV18, the J call TRBJ1-1, with D perhaps matching TRBD1 (6 bases). V lost 3 bases and J 3 bases, leaving 23 bases between the germline ends. Germline CDR1 reads KGHSH; CDR2 reads LQKENI. The CDR3 runs to 18 residues. CDR3 bases: TGTGCCAGCTCACCCTTTCGGCGGGGTGGGGGGCCGGACACTGAAGCTTTCTTT. It is translated as CASSPFRRGGGPDTEAFF.

The chain uses TRBV6-5 and TRBJ1-2; tentatively, D is TRBD1 (5 bases). Germline loops: CDR1 MNHEY, CDR2 SVGAGI. This CDR3 region has 15 residues. V dropped 0 bases and J dropped 0 bases, with 8 bases sitting between them. CDR3 region: CASSYSTESNYGYTF. CDR3 nucleotide sequence: TGTGCCAGCAGTTACTCGACAGAGTCTAACTATGGCTACACCTTC.

The V call is TRBV5-1, the J call TRBJ2-7; the match to TRBD1 covers 7 bases. V was pared by 4 bases and J by 5 bases, with 12 bases of the junction left unmatched. Germline values: CDR1 SGHRS, CDR2 YFSETQ. This CDR3 has 15 amino acids. The CDR3, as DNA: TGCGCCAGCAGCCTAACAGGGGACCCGTGGAACGAGCAGTACTTC. Its translation: CASSLTGDPWNEQYF.

This chain connects TRBV7-2 to TRBJ1-1, with D perhaps TRBD1 (6 bases). CDR1 SGHTA and CDR2 FQGNSA come from the germline V gene. V lost 5 bases to trimming and J lost 4 bases, with 14 bases between them. The CDR3 is 14 amino acids. The DNA for the CDR3 is TGTGCCAGCAGCCCCGGGACATTCGGCACTGAAGCTTTCTTT. It is translated as CASSPGTFGTEAFF.

The rearrangement joins TRBV2 to TRBJ1-6; 7 positions match TRBD1. The germline CDR1 and CDR2 sequences are SNHLY and FYNNEI. Trimming cost V 6 bases and J 11 bases; bases outside gene matches: 10. This CDR3 is built from 14 residues. CDR3 nucleotide sequence: TGTGCCAGCAGAACCGGGACAGTATCTCCACCCCTCCACTTT. This sequence encodes CASRTGTVSPPLHF.

This CDR3 reads CASSKYRENSPLHF. The CDR3 nucleotides are TGTGCCAGCAGCAAATACAGGGAAAATTCACCCCTCCACTTT. V usage is TRBV7-6 and J usage is TRBJ1-6; possibly TRBD1 for D (6 bases). This CDR3 is built from 14 residues. V gave up 5 bases and J gave up 7 bases, with 12 bases separating them. From germline, CDR1 is SGHVS and CDR2 FNYEAQ.

As DNA, the CDR3 is TGCGCCAGCAGCTTGTCTAGCGGGGGGGCCTCGAGAAACATTCAGTACTTC. As protein: CASSLSSGGASRNIQYF. The genes are TRBV5-1 and TRBJ2-4; 12 positions agree with TRBD2. This CDR3 is 17 amino acids long. Losses at the gene ends were 1 base for V and 6 bases for J; bases not matched to a gene: 8. Germline values: CDR1 SGHRS, CDR2 YFSETQ.

This chain connects TRBV24-1 to TRBJ1-1; the match to TRBD1 covers 10 bases. The germline V gene encodes CDR1 KGHDR and CDR2 SFDVKD. The CDR3 runs 13 residues. Trimming cost V 4 bases and J 12 bases; bases outside gene matches: 7. The CDR3 loop is CATSDWTGGDTFF. The CDR3 bases are TGTGCCACCAGTGACTGGACAGGGGGGGATACTTTCTTT.

The chain couples TRBV3-1 (or the pseudogene TRBV3-2) to TRBJ2-1; the D is unclear. The V gene lost 0 bases and the J gene lost 0 bases, with 6 bases spanning the gap. Per germline, CDR1 LGHDT and CDR2 YNNKEL (reference sequence). The CDR3 extends over 15 amino acids. As DNA, the CDR3 is TGTGCCAGCAGCCAAGACGTGAGCTCCTACAATGAGCAGTTCTTC. Translating it yields CASSQDVSSYNEQFF.

CDR3 coding DNA: TGTGCCACCAGTGATCCAGCGTCTGGGGCCAACGTCCTGACTTTC. Amino acids: CATSDPASGANVLTF. This chain joins TRBV24-1 and TRBJ2-6; D not certain. V dropped 3 bases and J dropped 1 base, with 6 bases sitting between them. The germline V gene encodes CDR1 KGHDR and CDR2 SFDVKD. CDR3 length: 15 amino acids.

This rearrangement joins TRBV5-5 to TRBJ2-7, with D maybe TRBD2 (5 bases). Germline V gene sequence: CDR1 SGHKS, CDR2 YYEKEE (reference sequence). This CDR3 is 18 amino acids long. V was cut by 0 bases and J by 3 bases, with 22 bases left in between. CDR3 sequence: CASSLVTPVGGPIYEQYF. CDR3 nucleotides: TGTGCCAGCAGCTTGGTGACGCCAGTTGGAGGTCCCATCTACGAGCAGTACTTC.

This rearrangement joins TRBV14 to TRBJ2-3; D is possibly TRBD1 (6 bases). The CDR3 length is 16 residues. Between the trimmed V and J ends, which lost 0 bases and 1 base, there was a span of 11 bases. The germline V gene has CDR1 SGHDN and CDR2 FVKESK. The CDR3 region is CASSQDPGVGTDTQYF. CDR3 DNA: TGTGCCAGCAGCCAAGATCCAGGGGTGGGCACAGATACGCAGTATTTT.

In its sample, this clone was seen once. The rearrangement joins TRBV18 to TRBJ1-3; D ambiguous. The CDR3 sequence is 16 residues long. Deletions cut 2 bases from V and 4 bases from J, with 15 bases between. CDR1 and CDR2 from the germline V gene are KGHSH and LQKENI. This CDR3 reads CASSPESLALGNTIYF. The CDR3 nucleotides read TGTGCCAGCTCACCAGAAAGCCTAGCACTCGGAAACACCATATATTTT.

The chain couples TRBV5-1 to TRBJ2-1; D unclear. The CDR3 is 17 residues long. CDR1 and CDR2 (germline): SGHRS, YFSETQ. Trimming shortened V by 0 bases and J by 0 bases, and 13 bases separated the two germline ends. Written as DNA, the CDR3 is TGCGCCAGCAGCTTGGTAATACGGCGTAGCTCCTACAATGAGCAGTTCTTC. Translated, it gives CASSLVIRRSSYNEQFF.

J is TRBJ2-1 and V is TRBV18; D ambiguous. Germline lookup yields CDR1 KGHSH and CDR2 LQKENI. V shed 3 bases and J shed 8 bases, with 11 bases lying between them. This CDR3 contains 13 residues. As DNA, the CDR3 is TGTGCCAGCTCACCGCAACCCCAATATGAGCAGTTCTTC. Residues: CASSPQPQYEQFF.

The V call is TRBV6-1, the J call TRBJ1-5; TRBD1 might be the D (5 bases). V was trimmed by 2 bases and J by 0 bases, leaving 11 bases between them. The CDR3 is 16 amino acids. The germline gives CDR1 MNHNS, CDR2 SASEGT. CDR3 DNA sequence: TGTGCCAGCAGTGAAAGGGACCCTTTTAGCAATCAGCCCCAGCATTTT. Its translation: CASSERDPFSNQPQHF.

The chain links TRBV3-1 (or the pseudogene TRBV3-2) to TRBJ1-4; 9 bases align to TRBD1. V dropped 4 bases and J dropped 6; count of bases not matched to a gene: 3. The CDR3 consists of 14 residues. Per germline, CDR1 LGHDT and CDR2 YNNKEL (reference sequence). CDR3 loop: CASSRTGEDEKLFF. Here the CDR3 DNA reads TGTGCCAGCAGCCGGACAGGGGAGGATGAAAAACTGTTTTTT.

The V and J genes are TRBV7-9 and TRBJ2-7; D is unresolved. V was trimmed by 5 bases and J by 7 bases, leaving 15 bases between them. CDR3 length equals 13 residues. Germline CDR1 is SEHNR and CDR2 is FQNEAQ (reference sequence). The CDR3 nucleotides read TGTGCCAGCAGCCCCTCGACGAATGGTGAGCAGTACTTC. Translation: CASSPSTNGEQYF.

The J gene is TRBJ2-7, the V gene TRBV5-6; tentative D call: TRBD1 (6 bases). The V gene lost 0 bases and the J gene lost 1 base, with 11 bases spanning the gap. The CDR3 covers 15 residues. Germline V gives CDR1 SGHDT, CDR2 YYEEEE. Written as DNA, the CDR3 is TGTGCCAGCAGCTTGGAACAGGGCCTATCCTACGAGCAGTACTTC. It encodes CASSLEQGLSYEQYF.

The chain couples TRBV10-3 to TRBJ1-1; TRBD1 matches at 8 bases. The length of the CDR3 is 14 residues. CDR1 is ENHRY, CDR2 SYGVKD, per germline. Unmatched junction bases numbered 13, after V lost 6 bases and J lost 10 bases. Here the CDR3 DNA reads TGTGCCATCAGAGCACCCGGGACAGGTAACAGAGCTTTCTTT. Translation gives CAIRAPGTGNRAFF.